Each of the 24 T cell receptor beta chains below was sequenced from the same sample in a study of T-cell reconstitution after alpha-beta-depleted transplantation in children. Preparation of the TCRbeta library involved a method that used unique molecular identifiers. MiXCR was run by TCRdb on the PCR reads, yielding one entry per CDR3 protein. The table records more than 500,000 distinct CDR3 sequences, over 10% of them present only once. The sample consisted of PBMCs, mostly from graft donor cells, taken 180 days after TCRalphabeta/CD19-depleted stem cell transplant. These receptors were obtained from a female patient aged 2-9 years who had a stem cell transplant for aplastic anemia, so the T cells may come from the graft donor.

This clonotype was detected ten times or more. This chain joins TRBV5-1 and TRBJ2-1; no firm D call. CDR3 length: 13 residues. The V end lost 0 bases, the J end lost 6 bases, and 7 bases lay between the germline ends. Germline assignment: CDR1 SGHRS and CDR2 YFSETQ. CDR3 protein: CASSLVQSNEQFF. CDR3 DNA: TGCGCCAGCAGCTTGGTTCAGTCCAATGAGCAGTTCTTC.

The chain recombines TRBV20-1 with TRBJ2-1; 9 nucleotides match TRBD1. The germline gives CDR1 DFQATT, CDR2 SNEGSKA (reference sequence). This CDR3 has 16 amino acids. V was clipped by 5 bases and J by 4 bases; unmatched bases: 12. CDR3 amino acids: CSARLVGQGPYNEQFF. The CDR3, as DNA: TGCAGTGCTCGTCTTGTAGGACAGGGGCCGTACAATGAGCAGTTCTTC.

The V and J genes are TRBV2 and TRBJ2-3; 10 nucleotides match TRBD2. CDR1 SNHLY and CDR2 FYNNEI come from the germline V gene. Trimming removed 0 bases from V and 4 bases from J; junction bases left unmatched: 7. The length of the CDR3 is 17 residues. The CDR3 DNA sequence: TGTGCCAGCAGTGAAGCTGGGAGCGGGAGGGGCCCAGATACGCAGTATTTT. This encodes CASSEAGSGRGPDTQYF.

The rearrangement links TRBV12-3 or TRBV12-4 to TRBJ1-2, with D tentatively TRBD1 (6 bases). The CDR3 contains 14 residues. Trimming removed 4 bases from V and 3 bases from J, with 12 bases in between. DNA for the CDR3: TGTGCCAGCAGTTCGACAGGTCCTTACTATGGCTACACCTTC. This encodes CASSSTGPYYGYTF.

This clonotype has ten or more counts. The CDR3 loop is CASSFGLATYEQYF. CDR3 in DNA: TGCGCCAGCAGCTTTGGGCTAGCGACCTACGAGCAGTACTTC. This chain connects TRBV5-1 to TRBJ2-7, with D maybe TRBD2 (6 bases). Germline V gene lookup returns CDR1 SGHRS and CDR2 YFSETQ. V shed 2 bases and J shed 2 bases, with 11 bases lying between them. The length of the CDR3 is 14 residues.

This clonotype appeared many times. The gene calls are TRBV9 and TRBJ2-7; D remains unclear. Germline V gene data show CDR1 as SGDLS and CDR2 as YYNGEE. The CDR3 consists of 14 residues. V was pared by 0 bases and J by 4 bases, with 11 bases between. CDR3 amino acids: CASSVGPVGYEQYV. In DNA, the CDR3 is TGTGCCAGCAGCGTAGGCCCCGTGGGTTACGAGCAGTACGTC.

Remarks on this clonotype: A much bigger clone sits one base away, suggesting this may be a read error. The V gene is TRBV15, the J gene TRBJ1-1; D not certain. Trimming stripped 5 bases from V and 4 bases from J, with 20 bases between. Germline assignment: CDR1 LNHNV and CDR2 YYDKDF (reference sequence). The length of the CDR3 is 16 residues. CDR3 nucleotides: TGTGCCACCAGCGCCCTGAGACCAAAGGGCGGCACTGAAGCTTTCTTT. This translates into CATSALRPKGGTEAFF. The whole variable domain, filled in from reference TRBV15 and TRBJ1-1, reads DAMVIQNPRYQVTQFGKPVTLSCSQTLNHNVMYWYQQKSSQAPKLLFHYYDKDFNNEADTPDNFQSRRPNTSFCFLDIRSPGLGDTAMYLCATSALRPKGGTEAFFGQGTRLTVV.

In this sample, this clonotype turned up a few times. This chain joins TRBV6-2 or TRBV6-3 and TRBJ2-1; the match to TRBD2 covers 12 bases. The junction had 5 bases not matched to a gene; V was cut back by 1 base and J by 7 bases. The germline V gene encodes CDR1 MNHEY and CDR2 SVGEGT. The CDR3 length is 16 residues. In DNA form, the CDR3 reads TGTGCCAGCAGTTACTTCCTAGCGGGAGGGTGGAATGAGCAGTTCTTC. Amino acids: CASSYFLAGGWNEQFF.

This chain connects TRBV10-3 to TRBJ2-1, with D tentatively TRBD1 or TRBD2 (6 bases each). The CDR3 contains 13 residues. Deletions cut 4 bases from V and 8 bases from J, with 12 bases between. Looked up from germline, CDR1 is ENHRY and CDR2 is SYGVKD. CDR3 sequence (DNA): TGTGCCATCAGTGGGGGGGCAGAAGATGAGCAGTTCTTC. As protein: CAISGGAEDEQFF.

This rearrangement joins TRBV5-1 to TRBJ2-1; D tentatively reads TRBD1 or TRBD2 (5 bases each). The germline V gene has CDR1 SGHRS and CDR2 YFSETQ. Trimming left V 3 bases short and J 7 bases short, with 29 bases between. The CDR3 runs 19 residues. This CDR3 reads CASSSGHLFTPGPANEQFF. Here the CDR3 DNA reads TGCGCCAGCAGCTCAGGACACCTTTTCACTCCGGGACCAGCGAATGAGCAGTTCTTC.

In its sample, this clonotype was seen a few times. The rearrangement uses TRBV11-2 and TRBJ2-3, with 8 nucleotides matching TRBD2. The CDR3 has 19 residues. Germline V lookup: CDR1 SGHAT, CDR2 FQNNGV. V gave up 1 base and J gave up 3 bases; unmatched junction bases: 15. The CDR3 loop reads CASSLGDTGGPSLTDTQYF. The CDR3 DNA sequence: TGTGCCAGCAGCTTAGGGGATACGGGAGGGCCCTCTTTAACAGATACGCAGTATTTT.

The CDR3 DNA is TGTGCCAGCAGCGACCTTCCTGGGGCCCCCCCTTCCGAGACCCAGTACTTC. Translating gives CASSDLPGAPPSETQYF. The chain is built from TRBV3-1 and TRBJ2-5; possibly TRBD1 for D (5 bases). Per the germline V gene, CDR1 is LGHDT and CDR2 is YNNKEL (reference sequence). V was shortened by 5 bases and J by 5 bases, with 24 bases between the two germline ends. The CDR3 has 17 amino acids.

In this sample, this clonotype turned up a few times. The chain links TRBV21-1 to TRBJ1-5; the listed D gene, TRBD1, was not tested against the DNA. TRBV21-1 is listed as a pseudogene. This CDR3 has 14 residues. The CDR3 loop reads CASSKVTGGQPQHF. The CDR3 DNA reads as TGTGCCAGCAGCAAAGTCACAGGGGGTCAGCCCCAGCATTTT.

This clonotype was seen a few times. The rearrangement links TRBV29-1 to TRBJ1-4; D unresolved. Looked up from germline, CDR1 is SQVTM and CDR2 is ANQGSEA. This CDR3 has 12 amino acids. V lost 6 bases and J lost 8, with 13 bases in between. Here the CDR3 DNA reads TGCAGCGTGGTGAATCGAGGCGAAAAACTGTTTTTT. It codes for CSVVNRGEKLFF.

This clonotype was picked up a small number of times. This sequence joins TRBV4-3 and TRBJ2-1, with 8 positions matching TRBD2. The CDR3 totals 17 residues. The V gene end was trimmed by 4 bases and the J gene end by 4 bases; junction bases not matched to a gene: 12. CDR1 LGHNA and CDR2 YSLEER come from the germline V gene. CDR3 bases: TGCGCCAGCAGCCGGGAGACTAGCGCGAACAATTACAATGAGCAGTTCTTC. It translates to CASSRETSANNYNEQFF.

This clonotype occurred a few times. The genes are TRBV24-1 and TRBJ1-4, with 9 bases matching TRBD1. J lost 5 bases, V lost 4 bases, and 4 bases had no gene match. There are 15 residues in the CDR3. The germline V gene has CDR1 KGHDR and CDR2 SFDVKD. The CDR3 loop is CATSEGGTGNEKLFF. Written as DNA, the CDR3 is TGTGCCACCAGTGAGGGCGGGACAGGGAATGAAAAACTGTTTTTT.

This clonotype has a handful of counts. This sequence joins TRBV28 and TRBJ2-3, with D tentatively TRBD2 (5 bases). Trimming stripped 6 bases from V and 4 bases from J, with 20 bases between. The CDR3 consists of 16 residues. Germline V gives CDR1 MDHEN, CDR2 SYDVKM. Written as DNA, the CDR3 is TGTGCCAGCAGCCTTTGGCCTACTAGTAGGTCAGATACGCAGTATTTT. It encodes CASSLWPTSRSDTQYF.

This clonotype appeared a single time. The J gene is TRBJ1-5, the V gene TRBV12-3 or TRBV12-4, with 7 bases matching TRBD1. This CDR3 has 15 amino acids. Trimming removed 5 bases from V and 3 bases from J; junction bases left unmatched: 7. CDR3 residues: CASSAGQAINQPQHF. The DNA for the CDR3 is TGTGCCAGCAGTGCTGGACAGGCAATCAATCAGCCCCAGCATTTT.

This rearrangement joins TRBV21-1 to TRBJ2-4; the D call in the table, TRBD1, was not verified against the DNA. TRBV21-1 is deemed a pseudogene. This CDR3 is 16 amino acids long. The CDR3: CASSRARDIGRNIQYF. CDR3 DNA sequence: TGTGCCAGCAGCAGGGCCCGGGACATCGGACGGAACATTCAGTACTTC.

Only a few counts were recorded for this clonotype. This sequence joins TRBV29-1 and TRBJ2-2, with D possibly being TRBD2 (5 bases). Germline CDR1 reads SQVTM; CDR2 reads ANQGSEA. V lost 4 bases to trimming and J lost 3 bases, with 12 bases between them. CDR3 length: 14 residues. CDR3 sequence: CSVVRGRDTGELFF. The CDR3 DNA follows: TGCAGCGTTGTCCGAGGGCGGGACACCGGGGAGCTGTTTTTT.

Here the CDR3 reads CASSQDLSDISYEQYF. CDR3 bases: TGTGCCAGCAGCCAAGATCTAAGTGACATTTCCTACGAGCAGTACTTC. The V and J genes are TRBV14 and TRBJ2-7, with no clear D. The V and J ends lost 0 bases and 1 base respectively, with 13 bases between them. The CDR3 sequence is 16 residues long. From germline, CDR1 is SGHDN and CDR2 FVKESK.

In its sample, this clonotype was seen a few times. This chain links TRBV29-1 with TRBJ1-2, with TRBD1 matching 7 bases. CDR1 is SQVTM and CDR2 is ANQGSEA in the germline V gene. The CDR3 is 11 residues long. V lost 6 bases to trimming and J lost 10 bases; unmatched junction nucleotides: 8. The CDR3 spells CSVDTGDLYTF. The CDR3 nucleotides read TGCAGCGTAGATACAGGGGACCTCTACACCTTC.

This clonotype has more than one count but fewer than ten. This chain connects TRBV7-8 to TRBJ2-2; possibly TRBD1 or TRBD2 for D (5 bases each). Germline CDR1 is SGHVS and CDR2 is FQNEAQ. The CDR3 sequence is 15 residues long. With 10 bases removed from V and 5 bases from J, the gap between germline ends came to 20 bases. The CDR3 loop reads CAILAPGPSTGELFF. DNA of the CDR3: TGTGCCATCCTGGCCCCGGGACCATCTACCGGGGAGCTGTTTTTT.

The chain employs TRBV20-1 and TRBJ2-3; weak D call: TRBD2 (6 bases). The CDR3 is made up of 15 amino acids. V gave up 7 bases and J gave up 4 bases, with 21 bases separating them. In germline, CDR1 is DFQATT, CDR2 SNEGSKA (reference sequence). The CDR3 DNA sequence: TGCAGTGTACAGAGCGGGCACACAACTGCAGATACGCAGTATTTT. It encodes CSVQSGHTTADTQYF.